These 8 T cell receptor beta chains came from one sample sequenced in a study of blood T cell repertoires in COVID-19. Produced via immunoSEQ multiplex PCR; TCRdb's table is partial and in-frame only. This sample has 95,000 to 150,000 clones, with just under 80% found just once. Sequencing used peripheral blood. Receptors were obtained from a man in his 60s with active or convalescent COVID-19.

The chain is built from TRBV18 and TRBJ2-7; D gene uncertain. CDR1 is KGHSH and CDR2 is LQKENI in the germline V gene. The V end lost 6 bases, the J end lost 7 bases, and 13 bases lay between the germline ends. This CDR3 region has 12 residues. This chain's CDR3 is CASSRKELEQYF. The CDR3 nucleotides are TGTGCCAGCTCGCGGAAGGAACTGGAGCAGTACTTC. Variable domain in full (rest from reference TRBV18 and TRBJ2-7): NAGVMQNPRHLVRRRGQEARLRCSPMKGHSHVYWYRQLPEEGLKFMVYLQKENIIDESGMPKERFSAEFPKEGPSILRIQQVVRGDSAAYFCASSRKELEQYFGPGTRLTVT.

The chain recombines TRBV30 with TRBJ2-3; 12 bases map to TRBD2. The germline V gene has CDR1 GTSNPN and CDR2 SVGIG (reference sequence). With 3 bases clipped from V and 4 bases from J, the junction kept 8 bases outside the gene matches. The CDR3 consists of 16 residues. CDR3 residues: CAWRRLAGGSADTQYF. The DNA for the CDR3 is TGTGCCTGGAGGAGGCTAGCGGGAGGGTCTGCAGATACGCAGTATTTT.

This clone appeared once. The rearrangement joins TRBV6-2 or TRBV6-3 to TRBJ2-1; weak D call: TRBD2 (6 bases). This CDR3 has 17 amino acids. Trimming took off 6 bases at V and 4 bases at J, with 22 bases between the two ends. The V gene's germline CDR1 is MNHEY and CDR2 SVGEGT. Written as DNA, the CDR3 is TGTGCCAGCAGCCCTCTCGTTGGCGGGACTGGGTACAATGAGCAGTTCTTC. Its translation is CASSPLVGGTGYNEQFF.

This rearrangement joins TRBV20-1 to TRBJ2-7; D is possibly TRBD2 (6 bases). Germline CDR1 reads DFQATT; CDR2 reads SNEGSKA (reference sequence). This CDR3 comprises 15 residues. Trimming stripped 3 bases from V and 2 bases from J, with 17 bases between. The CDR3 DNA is TGCAGTGCTAGTGATCGAGGTGGAGGGACCTACGAGCAGTACTTC. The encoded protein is CSASDRGGGTYEQYF.

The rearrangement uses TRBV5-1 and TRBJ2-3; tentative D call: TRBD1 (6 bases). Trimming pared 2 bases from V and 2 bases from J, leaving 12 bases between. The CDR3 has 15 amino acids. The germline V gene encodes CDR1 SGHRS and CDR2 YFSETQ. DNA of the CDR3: TGCGCCAGCAGCTTCAGGGCAGGGGACACAGATACGCAGTATTTT. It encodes CASSFRAGDTDTQYF.

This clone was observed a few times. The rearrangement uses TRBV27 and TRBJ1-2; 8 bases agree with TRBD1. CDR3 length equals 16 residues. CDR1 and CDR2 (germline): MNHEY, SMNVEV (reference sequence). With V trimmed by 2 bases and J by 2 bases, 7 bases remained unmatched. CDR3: CASSLRGQASNYGYTF. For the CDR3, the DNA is TGTGCCAGCAGTTTAAGGGGACAGGCGAGCAACTATGGCTACACCTTC.

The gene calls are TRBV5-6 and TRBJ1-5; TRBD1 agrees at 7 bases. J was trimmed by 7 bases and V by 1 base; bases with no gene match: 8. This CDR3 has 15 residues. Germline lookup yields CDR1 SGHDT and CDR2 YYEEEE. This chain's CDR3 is CASSLMPTGEQPQHF. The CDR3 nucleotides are TGTGCCAGCAGCTTGATGCCCACAGGGGAACAGCCCCAGCATTTT.

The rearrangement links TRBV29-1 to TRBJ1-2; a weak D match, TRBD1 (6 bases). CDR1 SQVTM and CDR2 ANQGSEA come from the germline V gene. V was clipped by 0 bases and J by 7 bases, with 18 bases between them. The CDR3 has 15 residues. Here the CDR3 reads CSVEERDRQGGGYTF. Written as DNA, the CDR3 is TGCAGCGTTGAAGAAAGAGACAGGCAGGGCGGTGGCTACACCTTC.